This T cell receptor beta chain was captured by sequencing in a study of cytomegalovirus exposure and HLA in healthy donors. Whole-study results and caveats: Earlier findings revealed that most TCR beta V segments proved productive either about 90% or about 30% of the time. CMV antigen specificity was confirmed in vitro for a few CMV-associated chains. In a later analysis, productive TCRs from donors in an Asian-associated ancestry cluster reportedly carried fewer N-insertions than the cohort mean.

The PCR employed 60 Vbeta primers together with 13 Jbeta primers. As processed by the authors: Per a later analysis, the number of unique TCR beta chains was roughly 80 million, of which around 9.9 million were shared. Clones were sequenced by immunoSEQ multiplex PCR, and TCRdb holds only the in-frame ones, with some missing. V, J and clone size are those of that table, while D and trimming were read from the DNA. The table has around 150,000 clones, about four fifths seen once. Notes on this clone: Its antigen is as yet unknown.

Germline V CDR1 and CDR2: MDHEN, SYDVKM. V lost 3 bases and J lost 6, with 16 bases in between. The CDR3 runs to 15 residues. The V gene is TRBV28, the J gene TRBJ2-3, with D perhaps matching TRBD2 (6 bases). The specimen sequenced was PBMCs. This TCR was recovered from a middle-aged man in good health and CMV-seropositive. The CDR3, as DNA: TGTGCCAGCAGTTTGGTCGGCCCAGGGACTGATACGCAGTATTTT. It codes for CASSLVGPGTDTQYF.